Listed below are T cell receptor beta chains from one sample, sequenced in a study of cytomegalovirus exposure and HLA in healthy donors. Profiling relied on immunoSEQ multiplex PCR, and the TCRdb table lists in-frame clones only, not all of them. The profile shows more than 90,000 clones, 65% to 80% of them singletons. Sequencing input: PBMCs. These receptor sequences come from a middle-aged man in good health and CMV-seropositive. CDR3s include the opening cysteine and the closing phenylalanine or tryptophan. D genes are given only for firm matches. Not all rows give a size; the values are once, few, many and, for expanded clones, a class.

>TRBV5-1|TRBD1|few|TRBJ1-2
TGCGCCAGCAGCCCCTTCACAGGGGAGGCTGGCTACACCTTC
CASSPFTGEAGYTF
>TRBV9|TRBD1|.|TRBJ1-1
TGTGCCAGCAGCCCCGGGACAGGGTACGCCTGGACCGAGCCGAGCACTGAAGCTTTCTTT
CASSPGTGYAWTEPSTEAFF
>TRBV7-8|.|.|TRBJ1-4
TGTGCCAGCAGCTTAAAGACAACGAATGAAAAACTGTTTTTT
CASSLKTTNEKLFF
>TRBV6-1|.|.|TRBJ1-5
TGTGCCAGCAGACAGGGTCACAATCAGCCCCAGCATTTT
CASRQGHNQPQHF
>TRBV7-9|.|.|TRBJ1-2
TGTGCCAGCAGTTCGACCGGCGCGGGGGGAAGAAACTATGGCTACACCTTC
CASSSTGAGGRNYGYTF
>TRBV28|TRBD2|.|TRBJ2-1
TGTGCCAGCAGTCGCCTCGGTACTAGCGGGACCTCCTACAATGAGCAGTTCTTC
CASSRLGTSGTSYNEQFF
>TRBV6-1|TRBD2|.|TRBJ2-2
TGTGCCAGCGAACTAGCGGAGAACACCGGGGAGCTGTTTTTT
CASELAENTGELFF
>TRBV9|TRBD2|.|TRBJ2-3
TGTGCCAGCAGCGTAGCTTTGAGCGGGAGAGGCACAGATACGCAGTATTTT
CASSVALSGRGTDTQYF
>TRBV18|TRBD2|.|TRBJ2-3
TGTGCCAGCTCACCGACTAGCGGGAGCACAGATACGCAGTATTTT
CASSPTSGSTDTQYF
>TRBV29-1|TRBD2|.|TRBJ2-7
TGCAGCGTTGCCAGAGGTGGACTAGCGGACGAGCAGTACTTC
CSVARGGLADEQYF
>TRBV7-9|TRBD2|once|TRBJ2-7
TGTGCCAGCAGACCCGGGACTAGCGGGGCCTACGAGCAGTACTTC
CASRPGTSGAYEQYF
>TRBV6-5|.|once|TRBJ2-3
TGTGCCAGCAGTCCCGCTCGGGGCACAGATACGCAGTATTTT
CASSPARGTDTQYF
>TRBV5-8|TRBD1|.|TRBJ2-7
TGTGCCAGCAGAAGGACAGGGGCTCTCGGCGAGCAGTACTTC
CASRRTGALGEQYF
>TRBV5-6|.|few|TRBJ2-3
TGTGCCAGCAAATTGGGGGGGGCCACAGATACGCAGTATTTT
CASKLGGATDTQYF
>TRBV5-4|.|.|TRBJ2-3
TGTGCCAGCAGACGGGACTTGACAGATACGCAGTATTTT
CASRRDLTDTQYF
>TRBV19|.|.|TRBJ1-1
TGTGCCAGTCGGAGGGATAGGTACACTGAAGCTTTCTTT
CASRRDRYTEAFF
>TRBV5-1|TRBD2|.|TRBJ2-5
TGCGCCAGCAGCTTGCGAGAGCGGGGGCACCAAGAGACCCAGTACTTC
CASSLRERGHQETQYF
>TRBV7-2|.|.|TRBJ2-7
TGTGCCAGCAGCTTGAACTCACTTAACGAGCAGTACTTC
CASSLNSLNEQYF
>TRBV5-8|TRBD1|once|TRBJ1-4
TGTGCCAGCAGCTCGAGGGGGACAGGGAGTGAAAAACTGTTTTTT
CASSSRGTGSEKLFF
>TRBV5-6|TRBD1|.|TRBJ1-4
TGTGCCAGCAGCTCCCTCAGAACCGGGACAGGGGTTGAAGAAAAACTGTTTTTT
CASSSLRTGTGVEEKLFF
>TRBV6-1|.|.|TRBJ1-3
TGTGCCACGCTCGGGGGCTCTGGAAACACCATATATTTT
CATLGGSGNTIYF
>TRBV7-2|TRBD1|.|TRBJ1-5
TGTGCCAGCAGCTTAGGTCAGGGGGTGAAGCCCCAGCATTTT
CASSLGQGVKPQHF
>TRBV7-2|TRBD2|.|TRBJ2-1
TGTGCCAGCAGCTTACTAACGGGAGGGATTTACAATGAGCAGTTCTTC
CASSLLTGGIYNEQFF
>TRBV9|.|.|TRBJ2-1
TGTGCCAGCACCAACCCCCGACAGGCCTACAATGAGCAGTTCTTC
CASTNPRQAYNEQFF
>TRBV5-1|TRBD1|.|TRBJ2-7
TGCGCCAGCAGCCGCAACCAGGGACAGGGGTACGAGCAGTACTTC
CASSRNQGQGYEQYF
>TRBV9|TRBD2|few|TRBJ2-2
TGTGCCAGCAGCACCCCGACTAGCGGAAACACCGGGGAGCTGTTTTTT
CASSTPTSGNTGELFF
>TRBV10-3|TRBD1|.|TRBJ1-2
TGTGCCATCAGGCCGTCAGGGGGCGGATTTGACTATGGCTACACCTTC
CAIRPSGGGFDYGYTF
>TRBV7-3|TRBD2|.|TRBJ2-4
TGTGCCAGCAGCCGCCTACCTCTGACTAGCGGGGGGCAGGGAAACATTCAGTACTTC
CASSRLPLTSGGQGNIQYF
>TRBV27|.|.|TRBJ2-1
TGTGCCAGCAGTTTCGTCAATGAGCAGTTCTTC
CASSFVNEQFF
>TRBV6-1|.|.|TRBJ1-2
TGTGCCAGCAGTGAAGCGGGTGCGGTTGGGGGGGACGGCTACACCTTC
CASSEAGAVGGDGYTF
>TRBV5-1|TRBD2|few|TRBJ2-5
TGCGCCAGCAGCGGCGGGAGGGTTCAAGAGACCCAGTACTTC
CASSGGRVQETQYF
>TRBV6-5|.|.|TRBJ1-5
TGTGCCAGCGGCGGGACGGGCAATCAGCCCCAGCATTTT
CASGGTGNQPQHF
>TRBV5-6|.|.|TRBJ2-1
TGTGCCAGCAGCTTAGACGAGGGTGGGCTTCCTGAGCAGTTCTTC
CASSLDEGGLPEQFF
>TRBV5-6|.|once|TRBJ2-1
TGTGCCAGCAGCCGTTCCCGGGACTCCTATTTATACAATGAGCAGTTCTTC
CASSRSRDSYLYNEQFF
>TRBV11-2|.|.|TRBJ2-2
TGTGCCAGCAGCTTGGTGTCACGCTCAGACACCGGGGAGCTGTTTTTT
CASSLVSRSDTGELFF
>TRBV6-1|TRBD2|.|TRBJ2-1
TGTGCCAGCAGTGAAGCGTTCGGGGGGAGATACAATGAGCAGTTCTTC
CASSEAFGGRYNEQFF
>TRBV11-3|TRBD2|.|TRBJ2-1
TGTGCCAGCAGCTTCGGGACTAGCGGGACCTATGAGCAGTTCTTC
CASSFGTSGTYEQFF
>TRBV7-8|.|once|TRBJ2-4
TGTGCCAGCAGCTTAGGGGCTAAAAACATTCAGTACTTC
CASSLGAKNIQYF
>TRBV18|TRBD2|.|TRBJ2-3
TGTGCCAGCTCACCAATGCCTTCTAGCGGGAGGGAGAGACACACAGATACGCAGTATTTT
CASSPMPSSGRERHTDTQYF
>TRBV5-4|.|.|TRBJ1-2
TGTGCCAGCAGCTCGAGGAGGGAAGATGGCTACACCTTC
CASSSRREDGYTF
>TRBV5-1|.|.|TRBJ1-5
TGCGCCAGCAGCCCTGGAATTAGGGAGGATAGCAATCAGCCCCAGCATTTT
CASSPGIREDSNQPQHF
>TRBV7-9|TRBD1|.|TRBJ2-5
TGTGCCAGCAGCTTAGGGACAGGAACGCAAGAGACCCAGTACTTC
CASSLGTGTQETQYF
>TRBV4-2|.|once|TRBJ2-7
TGTGCCAGCAGCCAAGATCTTATGGACAGATTCAACGAGCAGTACTTC
CASSQDLMDRFNEQYF
>TRBV13|.|.|TRBJ1-2
TGTGCCAGCAGCTTAGGGACAGATTATAACTATGGCTACACCTTC
CASSLGTDYNYGYTF